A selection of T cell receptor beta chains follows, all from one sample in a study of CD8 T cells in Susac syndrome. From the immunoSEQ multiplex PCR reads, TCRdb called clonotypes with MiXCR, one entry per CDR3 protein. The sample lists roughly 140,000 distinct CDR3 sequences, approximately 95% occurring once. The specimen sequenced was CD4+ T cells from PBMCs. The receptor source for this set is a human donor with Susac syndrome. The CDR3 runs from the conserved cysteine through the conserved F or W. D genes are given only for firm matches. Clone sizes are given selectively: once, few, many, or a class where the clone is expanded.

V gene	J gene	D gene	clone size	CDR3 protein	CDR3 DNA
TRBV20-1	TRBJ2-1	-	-	CSARATTYNEQFF	TGCAGTGCCAGGGCCACCACCTACAATGAGCAGTTCTTC
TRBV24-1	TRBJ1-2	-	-	CATSWADGYTF	TGTGCCACCAGTTGGGCTGATGGCTACACCTTC
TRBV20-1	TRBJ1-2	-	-	CSASVGGMYYGYTF	TGCAGTGCTAGCGTCGGGGGGATGTACTATGGCTACACCTTC
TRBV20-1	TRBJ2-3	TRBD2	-	CSARPLWGLAGITDTQYF	TGCAGTGCTAGACCCCTCTGGGGACTAGCGGGGATCACAGATACGCAGTATTTT
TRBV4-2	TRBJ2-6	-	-	CASSPTQAGANVLTF	TGTGCCAGCAGTCCAACGCAGGCTGGGGCCAACGTCCTGACTTTC
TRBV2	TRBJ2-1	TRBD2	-	CASRGGSLYNEQFF	TGTGCCAGCAGGGGGGGGTCTCTCTACAATGAGCAGTTCTTC
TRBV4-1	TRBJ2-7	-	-	CASSQDGPREQYF	TGCGCCAGCAGCCAAGACGGGCCCCGGGAGCAGTACTTC
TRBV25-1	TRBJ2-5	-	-	CASSDNRGMQETQYF	TGTGCCAGCAGTGATAACCGGGGGATGCAAGAGACCCAGTACTTC
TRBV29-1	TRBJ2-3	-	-	CSVEGYTDTQYF	TGCAGCGTTGAAGGCTATACAGATACGCAGTATTTT
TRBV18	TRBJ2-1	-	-	CASSPNTGSNEQFF	TGTGCCAGCTCACCGAACACAGGGAGCAATGAGCAGTTCTTC
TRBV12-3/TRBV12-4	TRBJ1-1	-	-	CASRSDLRVAFF	TGTGCCAGCAGGTCTGACCTGCGGGTAGCTTTCTTT
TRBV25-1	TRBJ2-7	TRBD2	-	CASSESGGGYEQYF	TGTGCCAGCAGTGAATCTGGCGGGGGCTACGAGCAGTACTTC
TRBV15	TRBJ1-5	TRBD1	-	CATSRTGDPNQPQHF	TGTGCCACCAGCAGGACAGGGGACCCAAATCAGCCCCAGCATTTT
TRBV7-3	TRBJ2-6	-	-	CASSLMSSGANVLTF	TGTGCCAGCAGCTTAATGAGCTCTGGGGCCAACGTCCTGACTTTC
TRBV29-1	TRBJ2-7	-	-	CSVVIGIHEQYF	TGCAGCGTTGTCATCGGTATCCACGAGCAGTACTTC
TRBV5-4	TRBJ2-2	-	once	CASRPDRNTGELFF	TGTGCCAGCAGACCGGACCGGAACACCGGGGAGCTGTTTTTT
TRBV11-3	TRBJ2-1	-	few	CASSLGPEQFF	TGTGCCAGCAGCTTGGGGCCCGAGCAGTTCTTC
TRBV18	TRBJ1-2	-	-	CASSPLPDGYTF	TGTGCCAGCTCACCACTACCAGATGGCTACACCTTC
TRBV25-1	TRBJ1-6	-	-	CASRMLYNSPLHF	TGTGCCAGCCGGATGCTCTATAATTCACCCCTCCACTTT
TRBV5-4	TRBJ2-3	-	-	CASRDGTGDTQYF	TGTGCCAGCAGGGACGGGACGGGGGATACGCAGTATTTT
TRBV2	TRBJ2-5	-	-	CASIPGTLGYQETQYF	TGTGCCAGCATACCCGGGACCCTAGGCTACCAAGAGACCCAGTACTTC
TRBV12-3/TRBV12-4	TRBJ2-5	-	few	CASSLARAQETQYF	TGTGCCAGCAGTTTAGCCAGGGCCCAAGAGACCCAGTACTTC
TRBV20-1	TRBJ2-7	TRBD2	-	CSARPIAGGSYEQYF	TGCAGTGCTAGACCTATAGCGGGGGGGTCCTACGAGCAGTACTTC